What follows are 5 T cell receptor beta chains derived from one specimen sequenced in a study of PD-1 blockade in classical Hodgkin lymphoma. The assay was immunoSEQ multiplex PCR, and TCRdb's table has in-frame clones only and misses some. The sample comprises 60,000 or so clones, more than 90% of which are singletons, and 9.7% rests with the top ten. With no exception, relapse followed autologous stem cell transplantation in all patients, and brentuximab vedotin exposure varied. The source was peripheral blood mononuclear cells (PBMCs), collected at baseline. The receptors stem from a human donor with classical Hodgkin lymphoma.

The rearrangement joins TRBV5-1 to TRBJ2-5; 7 positions match TRBD1. Germline V gene lookup returns CDR1 SGHRS and CDR2 YFSETQ. The junction had 6 bases not matched to a gene; V was cut back by 0 bases and J by 4 bases. The CDR3 runs 15 residues. The CDR3 nucleotides are TGCGCCAGCAGCTTGGACGACAGGGTAGGAGAGACCCAGTACTTC. Translating gives CASSLDDRVGETQYF. The variable domain in full, completed from reference TRBV5-1 and TRBJ2-5, reads KAGVTQTPRYLIKTRGQQVTLSCSPISGHRSVSWYQQTPGQGLQFLFEYFSETQRNKGNFPGRFSGRQFSNSRSEMNVSTLELGDSALYLCASSLDDRVGETQYFGPGTRLLVL.

In its sample, this clone was seen once. This chain links TRBV6-5 with TRBJ2-3, with D perhaps TRBD2 (5 bases). Germline CDR1 MNHEY, CDR2 SVGAGI. V shed 6 bases and J shed 6 bases, with 10 bases lying between them. The length of the CDR3 is 12 residues. CDR3 in DNA: TGTGCCAGCAGGACGGGGTCGGATACGCAGTATTTT. This sequence encodes CASRTGSDTQYF.

The CDR3 sequence is CASSQGQGRTDTQYF. The CDR3 region has the DNA TGTGCCAGCAGCCAAGGACAGGGGAGGACAGATACGCAGTATTTT. This chain joins TRBV7-8 and TRBJ2-3; TRBD1 matches 9 bases. Looked up from germline, CDR1 is SGHVS and CDR2 is FQNEAQ. CDR3 length equals 15 residues. The V segment lost 5 bases and the J segment 3 bases; nucleotides outside the gene matches: 6.

The gene calls are TRBV5-1 and TRBJ1-1; a weak D match, TRBD1 (6 bases). The CDR3 sequence is 15 residues long. The germline V gene encodes CDR1 SGHRS and CDR2 YFSETQ. With 3 bases removed from V and 6 bases from J, the gap between germline ends came to 18 bases. CDR3 nucleotides: TGCGCCAGCAGCTGGCAGGCAGGGGCTAGGGCTGAAGCTTTCTTT. Translating it yields CASSWQAGARAEAFF.

V usage is TRBV28 and J usage is TRBJ1-5; D may be TRBD1 (6 bases). The V gene's germline CDR1 is MDHEN and CDR2 SYDVKM. The V and J ends lost 2 bases and 7 bases respectively, with 12 bases between them. The CDR3 sequence is 14 residues long. The DNA of the CDR3 is TGTGCCAGCAGTTTAACCAGGGGCGGCCAGCCCCAGCATTTT. This codes for CASSLTRGGQPQHF.